The clone carrying this TCR beta chain was seen a few times. Antigen: not known. V lost 2 bases, J lost 5 bases, and 7 bases lay in between. Per the germline V gene, CDR1 is MNHEY and CDR2 is SVGEGT. The CDR3 loop spans 13 amino acids. This sample is drawn from a study of tissue T cells after allogeneic stem cell transplantation. Comparators were a few non-transplant cancer patients without known GI disease. Study results and caveats: Alloreactivity or antigen specificity of tissue TCRs was not determined; some clones might be host cells. Within patients, tissue anatomy strongly shaped TCR repertoire composition.

Some clones are missing from TCRdb's copy, which holds only in-frame ones; the method was immunoSEQ multiplex PCR. The data hold thousands of clones, with 59% observed a single time. The source was tissue from the jejunum, collected at autopsy. The chain carries TRBV6-2 or TRBV6-3 and TRBJ1-5; D is unclear. This sequence was found in a male donor at least 60 years old with lung cancer. The CDR3 coding sequence is TGTGCCAGCAGTTACAACGACGATCAGCCCCAGCATTTT. It encodes CASSYNDDQPQHF.